Shown below are 30 T cell receptor beta chains from a single sample sequenced in a study of CD8+ T cells in alopecia areata. Once RNA had been extracted, it was reverse transcribed into cDNA to act as the sequencing template. The method was immunoSEQ multiplex PCR; TCRdb's version includes in-frame clones alone and lacks a portion of them. The table has about 12,000 clones, more than 45% seen once; the top ten hold over 13%. Peripheral blood samples and lesional scalp punch biopsies were obtained from alopecia areata patients. Sequenced sample: skin. All receptors come from a human donor with alopecia areata.

The chain combines TRBV7-2 with TRBJ1-2, with D hard to call. CDR1 and CDR2 (germline): SGHTA, FQGNSA. V was cut by 5 bases and J by 7 bases, with 14 bases left in between. The CDR3 runs 13 residues. The CDR3 nucleotides read TGTGCCAGCAGCCACGAGCCCGGGTTTGGCTACACCTTC. Translated: CASSHEPGFGYTF.

The chain's CDR3 is CASSLNAGNTEAFF. DNA of the CDR3: TGTGCCAGCAGTTTAAACGCCGGAAACACTGAAGCTTTCTTT. The chain uses TRBV27 and TRBJ1-1; unclear D gene. This CDR3 spans 14 amino acids. V lost 2 bases and J lost 2, with 9 bases in between. Per germline, CDR1 MNHEY and CDR2 SMNVEV (reference sequence).

CDR3 in amino acids: CAWRSAIRDYGYTF. CDR3 in DNA: TGTGCCTGGAGATCGGCTATTAGGGACTATGGCTACACCTTC. The rearrangement uses TRBV30 and TRBJ1-2; D uncertain. Trimming took 3 bases from V and 3 from J, leaving 14 bases between them. The CDR3 runs 14 residues. In germline, CDR1 is GTSNPN, CDR2 SVGIG (reference sequence).

This chain uses TRBV18 with TRBJ1-2; 7 bases agree with TRBD1. With V trimmed by 3 bases and J by 4 bases, 5 bases remained unmatched. Germline V CDR1 and CDR2: KGHSH, LQKENI. This CDR3 is built from 14 residues. The CDR3 DNA is TGTGCCAGCTCACCCTCGGACAGGATCTATGGCTACACCTTC. Its protein product is CASSPSDRIYGYTF.

The chain has TRBV13 and TRBJ2-7, with D perhaps TRBD1 or TRBD2 (5 bases each). The ends were cut back, 5 bases at V and 3 bases at J, with 11 bases in the middle. Germline lookup yields CDR1 PRHDT and CDR2 FYEKMQ (reference sequence). The CDR3 is 13 amino acids. CDR3 loop: CASSQNGGYEQYF. For the CDR3, the DNA is TGTGCCAGCAGCCAAAATGGGGGCTACGAGCAGTACTTC.

The chain couples TRBV5-4 to TRBJ2-7, with TRBD2 matching over 7 bases. CDR1 is SGHNT, CDR2 YYREEE, per germline (reference sequence). The CDR3 totals 13 residues. The junction had 6 bases not matched to a gene; V was cut back by 7 bases and J by 2 bases. CDR3 sequence: CASAGGNTYEQYF. DNA for the CDR3: TGTGCCAGCGCCGGGGGGAATACCTACGAGCAGTACTTC.

In its sample, this clone was seen once. The V and J genes are TRBV19 and TRBJ2-2; D may be TRBD1 or TRBD2 (5 bases each). CDR1 and CDR2 from the germline V gene are LNHDA and SQIVND (reference sequence). V was trimmed by 6 bases and J by 2 bases, leaving 16 bases between them. This CDR3 is built from 16 residues. CDR3 sequence (DNA): TGTGCCAGTAGAGGGGCCCGGACTGCCAACACCGGGGAGCTGTTTTTT. Translating it yields CASRGARTANTGELFF.

This chain links TRBV6-4 with TRBJ2-3; 11 bases are a match to TRBD2. The CDR3 totals 16 residues. The germline gives CDR1 MRHNA, CDR2 SNTAGT. V gave up 3 bases and J gave up 5 bases; unmatched junction bases: 7. In nucleotides, the CDR3 is TGTGCCAGCAGTGAAGGCCTAGCGGGGGGTGTAGATACGCAGTATTTT. Its translation: CASSEGLAGGVDTQYF.

The chain combines TRBV7-6 with TRBJ2-5; 9 bases line up with TRBD1. The germline gives CDR1 SGHVS, CDR2 FNYEAQ. V shed 2 bases and J 4 bases; nucleotides not matched to a gene: 8. CDR3 length: 16 amino acids. CDR3 sequence (DNA): TGTGCCAGCAGCTTACCCCGACAGGGGGAGGGAGAGACCCAGTACTTC. Its translation: CASSLPRQGEGETQYF. Variable domain in full (rest from reference TRBV7-6 and TRBJ2-5): GAGVSQSPRYKVTKRGQDVALRCDPISGHVSLYWYRQALGQGPEFLTYFNYEAQQDKSGLPNDRFSAERPEGSISTLTIQRTEQRDSAMYRCASSLPRQGEGETQYFGPGTRLLVL.

The chain links TRBV27 to TRBJ2-5; tentatively, D is TRBD1 or TRBD2 (6 bases each). The CDR3 is made up of 13 amino acids. V was cut by 1 base and J by 5 bases, with 8 bases left in between. From germline, CDR1 is MNHEY and CDR2 SMNVEV (reference sequence). CDR3 in amino acids: CASSLWRGETQYF. The CDR3 DNA reads TGTGCCAGCAGTTTATGGAGGGGGGAGACCCAGTACTTC.

This clone turned up a few times. The rearrangement joins TRBV30 to TRBJ1-1, with D hard to call. V gave up 4 bases and J gave up 5 bases, with 20 bases separating them. CDR1 GTSNPN and CDR2 SVGIG come from the germline V gene (reference sequence). The CDR3 is 15 residues long. CDR3 protein: CAWNAGRFGETEAFF. In nucleotides, the CDR3 is TGTGCCTGGAACGCGGGTCGCTTTGGGGAAACTGAAGCTTTCTTT.

This clone showed up just a few times. The chain couples TRBV15 to TRBJ2-7; 7 positions agree with TRBD2. Germline-derived CDR1 and CDR2 are LNHNV and YYDKDF (reference sequence). The CDR3 is 14 amino acids. V lost 5 bases and J lost 4; bases outside the gene matches: 8. The CDR3 DNA follows: TGTGCCACCAGCCCGTGGGGACTAACTTACGAGCAGTACTTC. It is translated as CATSPWGLTYEQYF. Looking up the rest from reference TRBV15 and TRBJ2-7 gives the full variable domain: DAMVIQNPRYQVTQFGKPVTLSCSQTLNHNVMYWYQQKSSQAPKLLFHYYDKDFNNEADTPDNFQSRRPNTSFCFLDIRSPGLGDTAMYLCATSPWGLTYEQYFGPGTRLTVT.

V usage is TRBV5-6 and J usage is TRBJ2-3, with 12 positions matching TRBD1. From germline, CDR1 is SGHDT and CDR2 YYEEEE. V was pared by 7 bases and J by 5 bases, with 11 bases of the junction left unmatched. The CDR3 runs 16 residues. CDR3 sequence: CASFDRDRGRGDTQYF. The CDR3 DNA reads as TGTGCCAGCTTCGACCGGGACAGGGGGCGTGGAGATACGCAGTATTTT.

The V gene is TRBV9, the J gene TRBJ2-3; 9 bases align to TRBD2. V lost 4 bases and J lost 9; bases outside the gene matches: 6. The CDR3 sequence is 13 residues long. Germline CDR1 SGDLS, CDR2 YYNGEE. The CDR3 region is CASSPQTSGTQYF. DNA of the CDR3: TGTGCCAGCAGCCCTCAGACTAGCGGCACGCAGTATTTT.

The chain joins TRBV5-1 to TRBJ1-2, with TRBD1 identical over 9 bases. The CDR3 consists of 13 residues. V lost 4 bases, J lost 5 bases, and 3 bases stayed unmatched. Looked up from germline, CDR1 is SGHRS and CDR2 is YFSETQ. The CDR3 bases are TGCGCCAGCAGCGTAGGACAGGGGTATGGCTACACCTTC. Its protein is CASSVGQGYGYTF.

The chain couples TRBV7-9 to TRBJ2-1; the D gene is possibly TRBD1 (6 bases). CDR3 length: 12 amino acids. The ends were cut back, 5 bases at V and 9 bases at J, with 11 bases in the middle. Germline V lookup: CDR1 SEHNR, CDR2 FQNEAQ (reference sequence). CDR3 sequence (DNA): TGTGCCAGCAGCCCGACAGGAGCTGAGCAGTTCTTC. This sequence encodes CASSPTGAEQFF.

The J gene is TRBJ2-5, the V gene TRBV5-1; D might be TRBD2 (6 bases). Trimming took 4 bases from V and 5 from J, leaving 12 bases between them. CDR3 length equals 13 residues. CDR1 is SGHRS and CDR2 is YFSETQ in the germline V gene. The CDR3: CASSRDSEETQYF. The CDR3, as DNA: TGCGCCAGCAGCAGGGACTCTGAGGAGACCCAGTACTTC. Supplemented by reference TRBV5-1 and TRBJ2-5, the full variable domain reads KAGVTQTPRYLIKTRGQQVTLSCSPISGHRSVSWYQQTPGQGLQFLFEYFSETQRNKGNFPGRFSGRQFSNSRSEMNVSTLELGDSALYLCASSRDSEETQYFGPGTRLLVL.

V usage is TRBV10-2 and J usage is TRBJ2-7, with D perhaps TRBD2 (5 bases). V was shortened by 5 bases and J by 0 bases, with 11 bases between the two germline ends. The germline V gene encodes CDR1 WSHSY and CDR2 SAAADI. This CDR3 region has 14 residues. CDR3 DNA sequence: TGCGCCAGCAGTACGACCGGGGTCTCCTACGAGCAGTACTTC. This encodes CASSTTGVSYEQYF.

A word on this clone: This same CDR3 is encoded by further DNA sequences in the sample. This chain uses TRBV5-1 with TRBJ2-1, with D perhaps matching TRBD2 (6 bases). Trimming pared 5 bases from V and 2 bases from J, leaving 17 bases between. The V gene's germline CDR1 is SGHRS and CDR2 YFSETQ. The CDR3 contains 16 residues. Here the CDR3 reads CASSFTGTSTYNEQFF. The CDR3 DNA follows: TGCGCCAGCAGTTTTACCGGGACTTCGACCTACAATGAGCAGTTCTTC.

Note on this clone: Additional DNA sequences in this sample encode the identical CDR3. This chain links TRBV11-2 with TRBJ2-4; D might be TRBD2 (5 bases). The CDR3 consists of 13 residues. The germline gives CDR1 SGHAT, CDR2 FQNNGV. Trimming stripped 4 bases from V and 6 bases from J, with 10 bases between. This chain's CDR3 is CASSSAGLNIQYF. As DNA, the CDR3 is TGTGCCAGCAGCTCGGCGGGCCTAAACATTCAGTACTTC. Looking up the rest from reference TRBV11-2 and TRBJ2-4 gives the full variable domain: EAGVAQSPRYKIIEKRQSVAFWCNPISGHATLYWYQQILGQGPKLLIQFQNNGVVDDSQLPKDRFSAERLKGVDSTLKIQPAKLEDSAVYLCASSSAGLNIQYFGAGTRLSVL.

This sequence joins TRBV28 and TRBJ2-1; the D gene is possibly TRBD1 (6 bases). From germline, CDR1 is MDHEN and CDR2 SYDVKM. Trimming shortened V by 5 bases and J by 8 bases, and 13 bases separated the two germline ends. The CDR3 runs to 13 residues. The CDR3 nucleotides read TGTGCCAGCAGTATCCAGGGGTACTATGAGCAGTTCTTC. Protein product: CASSIQGYYEQFF.

The DNA of the CDR3 is TGTGCCACCAACCGGGGGGTCGGCAAAAGCACAGATACGCAGTATTTT. It yields the protein CATNRGVGKSTDTQYF. The J gene is TRBJ2-3, the V gene TRBV27; 7 bases fit TRBD2. The V gene end was trimmed by 10 bases and the J gene end by 0 bases; junction bases not matched to a gene: 13. This CDR3 is 16 amino acids long. Germline V lookup: CDR1 MNHEY, CDR2 SMNVEV (reference sequence).

This clone was picked up a small number of times. The J gene is TRBJ2-5, the V gene TRBV5-4, with D unresolved. The length of the CDR3 is 14 residues. Per germline, CDR1 SGHNT and CDR2 YYREEE (reference sequence). Between the trimmed V and J ends, which lost 4 bases and 4 bases, there was a span of 14 bases. CDR3 amino acids: CASSRKDPTETQYF. CDR3 coding DNA: TGTGCCAGCAGCCGGAAAGACCCCACAGAGACCCAGTACTTC.

This clone was found a few times. V and J are TRBV5-6 and TRBJ2-6, with 9 bases matching TRBD1. Trimming removed 5 bases from V and 0 bases from J; junction bases left unmatched: 9. Germline CDR1 and CDR2: SGHDT and YYEEEE. The CDR3 contains 18 residues. CDR3 in amino acids: CASRLADRGNSGANVLTF. The CDR3 bases are TGTGCCAGCAGGTTAGCGGACAGGGGAAACTCTGGGGCCAACGTCCTGACTTTC.

In its sample, this clone is large. In DNA form, the CDR3 reads TGTGCCAGCAGCCCTCGATTCGTGACTAGTCCAAGGGAGACCCAGTACTTC. Translated, it gives CASSPRFVTSPRETQYF. This chain uses TRBV7-9 with TRBJ2-5; TRBD2 is a possible D gene (6 bases). Trimming cost V 5 bases and J 5 bases, with 24 bases left between them. The CDR3 is 17 residues long. Germline loops: CDR1 SEHNR, CDR2 FQNEAQ (reference sequence).

In regard to this clone: It may be a read error: a sequence one base away is much more abundant. The same CDR3 arises from other DNA sequences in this sample as well. The rearrangement links TRBV7-8 to TRBJ2-6, with 9 bases aligning to TRBD2. CDR1 SGHVS and CDR2 FQNEAQ come from the germline V gene. CDR3 length: 17 amino acids. The trim removed 5 bases at V and 3 bases at J, leaving 8 bases unmatched. The CDR3 here is CASSPAGGASGANVLTF. CDR3 DNA: TGTGCCAGCAGCCCCGCGGGGGGGGCGAGTGGGGCCAACGTCCTGACTTTC.

This chain joins TRBV9 and TRBJ2-7; D possibly matches TRBD1 or TRBD2 (5 bases each). Trimming cost V 0 bases and J 7 bases, with 20 bases left between them. The V gene's germline CDR1 is SGDLS and CDR2 YYNGEE. There are 16 residues in the CDR3. CDR3 loop: CASSVARVNLREEQYF. DNA for the CDR3: TGTGCCAGCAGCGTAGCCAGGGTAAACCTGAGGGAAGAGCAGTACTTC. Based on the CDR3 plus reference TRBV9 and TRBJ2-7, the full variable domain is DSGVTQTPKHLITATGQRVTLRCSPRSGDLSVYWYQQSLDQGLQFLIQYYNGEERAKGNILERFSAQQFPDLHSELNLSSLELGDSALYFCASSVARVNLREEQYFGPGTRLTVT.

This clone came up a few times. V is TRBV7-2 and J is TRBJ1-5, with a possible D match to TRBD1 (6 bases). V was clipped by 3 bases and J by 2 bases, with 11 bases between them. The CDR3 covers 15 residues. The germline gives CDR1 SGHTA, CDR2 FQGNSA. CDR3 residues: CASSLVDSGNQPQHF. DNA of the CDR3: TGTGCCAGCAGCTTGGTGGACAGCGGCAATCAGCCCCAGCATTTT.

This clone has more than one count but fewer than ten. The genes are TRBV6-6 and TRBJ1-6; the D gene is possibly TRBD1 (6 bases). Trimming removed 6 bases at V and 3 bases at J, with 15 bases between. Germline lookup yields CDR1 MNHNY and CDR2 SVGAGI (reference sequence). This CDR3 spans 16 amino acids. The CDR3 DNA reads TGTGCCAGCAGGCCCCTGGGGACACTCTATAATTCACCCCTCCACTTT. This translates into CASRPLGTLYNSPLHF.

This clone has more than one count but fewer than ten. The rearrangement links TRBV7-9 to TRBJ1-4; D is ambiguous. The CDR3 is made up of 14 amino acids. The V and J ends lost 4 bases and 2 bases respectively, with 8 bases between them. The germline V gene encodes CDR1 SEHNR and CDR2 FQNEAQ (reference sequence). CDR3 nucleotides: TGTGCCAGCAGCTCAGGACGGACTAATGAAAAACTGTTTTTT. Translating it yields CASSSGRTNEKLFF. Full variable domain (outside the CDR3, taken from reference TRBV7-9 and TRBJ1-4): DTGVSQNPRHKITKRGQNVTFRCDPISEHNRLYWYRQTLGQGPEFLTYFQNEAQLEKSRLLSDRFSAERPKGSFSTLEIQRTEQGDSAMYLCASSSGRTNEKLFFGSGTQLSVL.